This TCR beta chain was documented in a study of cytomegalovirus exposure and HLA in healthy donors. A few counts support this clone. A multiplex PCR was run with 60 Vbeta primers and 13 Jbeta primers. TCRdb's table, derived via immunoSEQ multiplex PCR, lists solely in-frame clones and lacks some. Of some 90,000 clones listed, approximately 80% were seen once; the top ten hold 10% to 13%. This CDR3 has 12 amino acids. Germline V gene sequence: CDR1 SGHAT, CDR2 FQNNGV. The V and J ends lost 5 bases and 4 bases respectively, with 8 bases between them. Sequencing was done on a sample of PBMCs. The V gene is TRBV11-2, the J gene TRBJ2-5; tentatively, D is TRBD2 (5 bases). The sequence was obtained from a human donor in good health. The CDR3 protein is CASSRTRETQYF. In DNA, the CDR3 is TGTGCCAGCAGCCGGACTCGAGAGACCCAGTACTTC.